Each of the 13 T cell receptor beta chains below was sequenced from the same sample in a study of regulatory T cells in long-lasting Graves disease. Described time point: newly diagnosed GD, antithyroid drugs for less than 3 months. Preparation of the TCR library used RNA extracted from PBMCs. Relying on iRepertoire HTBI primers and Arm-PCR of CDR3 regions, the team built TCR beta libraries. TCRdb reprocessed the multiplex PCR reads via MiXCR and lists one record per CDR3 protein. Altogether roughly 500,000 distinct CDR3 sequences are present, approximately 13% being singletons, with the ten largest covering roughly a tenth. Another study also made use of these data, one on T cells in Graves' hyperthyroidism and ophthalmopathy.

Source: peripheral blood mononuclear cells (PBMCs), taken at new diagnosis, from a patient treated with antithyroid drugs. The origin of the receptors is a man aged 30 to 39 with Graves disease.

This clonotype was observed many times. The junction differs from germline at one of its ends, possibly a read error. CDR3 amino acids: CASRLVMDPKKTQYF. The CDR3 DNA reads TGTGCTAGTCGTTTGGTAATGGATCCCAAAAAGACCCAGTACTTC. The chain couples TRBV12-5 to TRBJ2-5; D is undetermined. The CDR3 contains 15 residues. Looked up from germline, CDR1 is LGHNT and CDR2 is FRNRAP. Variable domain in full (rest from reference TRBV12-5 and TRBJ2-5): DARVTQTPRHKVTEMGQEVTMRCQPILGHNTVFWYRQTMMQGLELLAYFRNRAPLDDSGMPKDRFSAEMPDATLATLKIQPSEPRDSAVYFCASRLVMDPKKTQYFGPGTRLLVL.

This clonotype has at least ten counts. The chain has TRBV12-5 and TRBJ2-4; tentative D call: TRBD1 (5 bases). Trimming shortened V by 1 base and J by 5 bases, and 6 bases separated the two germline ends. The CDR3 spans 13 residues. Germline V gene lookup returns CDR1 LGHNT and CDR2 FRNRAP. The CDR3: CASGLGGQNIQYF. CDR3 sequence (DNA): TGTGCTAGTGGTTTGGGGGGCCAAAACATTCAGTACTTC.

This clonotype was detected many times. The V gene is TRBV28, the J gene TRBJ2-7; the D is unclear. In germline, CDR1 is MDHEN, CDR2 SYDVKM. V was pared by 3 bases and J by 6 bases, with 9 bases between. This CDR3 is 12 amino acids long. In nucleotides, the CDR3 is TGTGCCAGCAGTTTGCAGATAAGCGAGCAGTACTTC. This codes for CASSLQISEQYF.

This clonotype was counted only a few times. This chain uses TRBV5-1 with TRBJ2-7, with D tentatively TRBD2 (7 bases). CDR3 length equals 14 residues. Trimming pared 4 bases from V and 2 bases from J, leaving 13 bases between. Germline values: CDR1 SGHRS, CDR2 YFSETQ. In nucleotides, the CDR3 is TGCGCCAGCAGCGAAAGGGGGGGAACCTACGAGCAGTACTTC. Its protein is CASSERGGTYEQYF.

This clonotype has ten or more counts. V is TRBV7-8 and J is TRBJ1-2; D gene ambiguous. CDR3 length: 12 amino acids. The V end lost 5 bases, the J end lost 10 bases, and 14 bases lay between the germline ends. Germline V CDR1 and CDR2: SGHVS, FQNEAQ. The CDR3 sequence is CASSASPGAYTF. For the CDR3, the DNA is TGTGCCAGCAGCGCGTCCCCAGGAGCCTACACCTTC.

This clonotype showed up many times. The chain links TRBV20-1 to TRBJ2-5, with 8 bases fitting TRBD2. Germline V CDR1 and CDR2: DFQATT, SNEGSKA (reference sequence). J gave up 4 bases and V 0 bases, and 4 bases lay outside the gene matches. The CDR3 contains 14 residues. The CDR3 sequence is CSARDGLAGETQYF. The CDR3 DNA is TGCAGTGCTAGAGATGGGCTAGCGGGAGAGACCCAGTACTTC.

This clonotype was counted only a few times. The chain employs TRBV2 and TRBJ2-2; D unclear. Germline CDR1 is SNHLY and CDR2 is FYNNEI. Trimming took 2 bases from V and 4 from J, leaving 11 bases between them. The CDR3 runs 15 residues. The CDR3 is CASSENTSPTGELFF. CDR3 nucleotides: TGTGCCAGCAGTGAAAATACTTCCCCCACCGGGGAGCTGTTTTTT.

This clonotype was counted at least ten times. The rearrangement links TRBV7-2 to TRBJ1-4, with D possibly matching TRBD1 (5 bases). The CDR3 runs 13 residues. Trimming pared 1 base from V and 10 bases from J, leaving 10 bases between. From germline, CDR1 is SGHTA and CDR2 FQGNSA. The CDR3 coding sequence is TGTGCCAGCAGCTTAGACAGAGACAGAAAACTGTTTTTT. Amino acids: CASSLDRDRKLFF.

This clonotype was counted a few times. This chain uses TRBV5-1 with TRBJ2-5; weak D call: TRBD1 (6 bases). From germline, CDR1 is SGHRS and CDR2 YFSETQ. This CDR3 is built from 15 residues. The V gene lost 0 bases and the J gene lost 1 base, with 10 bases spanning the gap. CDR3 in DNA: TGCGCCAGCAGCTTGGGGACAGCGATCCAAGAGACCCAGTACTTC. Protein product: CASSLGTAIQETQYF. The full variable domain, its missing parts supplied by reference TRBV5-1 and TRBJ2-5, is KAGVTQTPRYLIKTRGQQVTLSCSPISGHRSVSWYQQTPGQGLQFLFEYFSETQRNKGNFPGRFSGRQFSNSRSEMNVSTLELGDSALYLCASSLGTAIQETQYFGPGTRLLVL.

This clonotype has at least ten counts. The V gene is TRBV28, the J gene TRBJ1-2, with TRBD1 as a possible D gene (5 bases). The germline V and J ends were trimmed by 7 bases and 4 bases, with 13 bases remaining between them. CDR3 size: 13 residues. CDR1 is MDHEN and CDR2 is SYDVKM in the germline V gene. The CDR3 reads CASTSDRVYGYTF. CDR3 nucleotide sequence: TGTGCCAGCACCTCCGACAGAGTCTATGGCTACACCTTC.

There are many counts of this clonotype. The genes are TRBV4-2 and TRBJ2-5; TRBD1 or TRBD2 may be the D gene (5 bases each). Germline CDR1 LGHNA, CDR2 YNFKEQ. Trimming pared 1 base from V and 1 base from J, leaving 13 bases between. The CDR3 has 16 amino acids. CDR3 sequence (DNA): TGTGCCAGCAGCCAAGTGAGCTCGAGGGGCCAAGAGACCCAGTACTTC. It translates to CASSQVSSRGQETQYF.

This clonotype has only a few counts. The chain employs TRBV29-1 and TRBJ2-5; 7 nucleotides line up with TRBD1. Looked up from germline, CDR1 is SQVTM and CDR2 is ANQGSEA. The CDR3 spans 13 residues. With V trimmed by 3 bases and J by 4 bases, 5 bases remained unmatched. CDR3 nucleotide sequence: TGCAGCGTTGAGGAAAACAGGGGAGAGACCCAGTACTTC. Protein: CSVEENRGETQYF.

Only a few counts were recorded for this clonotype. The chain links TRBV6-1 to TRBJ2-3; 7 positions agree with TRBD1. CDR1 is MNHNS, CDR2 SASEGT, per germline. V trimming: 5 bases; J trimming: 9 bases; junction bases outside the gene matches: 8. This CDR3 has 13 residues. The CDR3 DNA reads as TGTGCCAGCAGTCAGGGGCAGGGGGACACGCAGTATTTT. This encodes CASSQGQGDTQYF.